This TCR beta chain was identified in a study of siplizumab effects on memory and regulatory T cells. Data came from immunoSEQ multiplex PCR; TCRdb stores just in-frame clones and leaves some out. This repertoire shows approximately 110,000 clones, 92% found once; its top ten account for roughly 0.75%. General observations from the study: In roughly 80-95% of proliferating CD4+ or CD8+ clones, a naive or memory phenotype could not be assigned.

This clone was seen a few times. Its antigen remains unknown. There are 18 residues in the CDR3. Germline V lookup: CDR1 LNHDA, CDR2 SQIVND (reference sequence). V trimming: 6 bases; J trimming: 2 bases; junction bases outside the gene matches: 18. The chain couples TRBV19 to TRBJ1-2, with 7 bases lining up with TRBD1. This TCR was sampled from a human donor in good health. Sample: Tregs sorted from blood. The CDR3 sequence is CASSPRRTGLAQNYGYTF. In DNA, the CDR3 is TGTGCCAGTAGCCCCAGGAGGACAGGCCTAGCCCAAAACTATGGCTACACCTTC.